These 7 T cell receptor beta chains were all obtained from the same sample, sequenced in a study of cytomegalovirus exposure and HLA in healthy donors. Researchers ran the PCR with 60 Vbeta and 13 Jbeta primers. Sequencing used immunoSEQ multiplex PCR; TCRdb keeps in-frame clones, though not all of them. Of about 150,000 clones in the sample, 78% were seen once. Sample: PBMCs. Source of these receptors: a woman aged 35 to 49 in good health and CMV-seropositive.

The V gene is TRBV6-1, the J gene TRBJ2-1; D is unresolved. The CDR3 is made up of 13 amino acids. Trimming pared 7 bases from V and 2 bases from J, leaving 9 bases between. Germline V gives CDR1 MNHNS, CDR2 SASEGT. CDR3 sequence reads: CASILSTYNEQFF. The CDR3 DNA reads TGTGCCAGCATTCTTTCTACCTACAATGAGCAGTTCTTC.

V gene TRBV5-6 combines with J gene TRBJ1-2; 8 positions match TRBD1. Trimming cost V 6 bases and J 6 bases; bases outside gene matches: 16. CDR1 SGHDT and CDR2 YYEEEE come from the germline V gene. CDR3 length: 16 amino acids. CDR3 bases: TGTGCCAGCACATTAACGGGGGGACTACAGGGGGATGGCTACACCTTC. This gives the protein CASTLTGGLQGDGYTF.

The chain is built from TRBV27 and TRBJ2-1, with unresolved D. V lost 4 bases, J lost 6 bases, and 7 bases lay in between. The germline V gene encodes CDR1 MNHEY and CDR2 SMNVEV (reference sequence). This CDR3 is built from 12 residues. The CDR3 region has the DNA TGTGCCAGCAGTTACAACGTCAATGAGCAGTTCTTC. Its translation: CASSYNVNEQFF.

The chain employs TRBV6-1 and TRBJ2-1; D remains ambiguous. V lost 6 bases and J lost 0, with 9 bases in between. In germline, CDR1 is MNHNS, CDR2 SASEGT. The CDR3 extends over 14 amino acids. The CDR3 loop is CASRVMSSYNEQFF. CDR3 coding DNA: TGTGCCAGCAGGGTCATGAGCTCCTACAATGAGCAGTTCTTC.

The CDR3 DNA is TGCAGCGTTGATTTTCTAGCGGGGGCGTCAGGGACCCAGTACTTC. Translated, it gives CSVDFLAGASGTQYF. The chain couples TRBV29-1 to TRBJ2-5, with 10 nucleotides matching TRBD2. J was trimmed by 7 bases and V by 3 bases; bases with no gene match: 11. Germline CDR1 reads SQVTM; CDR2 reads ANQGSEA. The CDR3 runs to 15 residues.

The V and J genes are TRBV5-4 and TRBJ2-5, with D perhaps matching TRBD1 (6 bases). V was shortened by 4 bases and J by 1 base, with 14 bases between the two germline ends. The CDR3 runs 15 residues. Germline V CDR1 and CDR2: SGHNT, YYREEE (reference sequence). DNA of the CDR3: TGTGCCAGCAGCCCTATAAGGGGGAGCCAAGAGACCCAGTACTTC. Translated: CASSPIRGSQETQYF.

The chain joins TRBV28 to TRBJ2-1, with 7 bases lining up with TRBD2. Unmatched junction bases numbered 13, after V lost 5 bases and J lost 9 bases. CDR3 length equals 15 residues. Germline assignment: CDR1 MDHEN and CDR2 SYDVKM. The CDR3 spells CASSRLGGVEAEQFF. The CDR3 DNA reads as TGTGCCAGCAGTAGACTTGGGGGGGTTGAAGCTGAGCAGTTCTTC.